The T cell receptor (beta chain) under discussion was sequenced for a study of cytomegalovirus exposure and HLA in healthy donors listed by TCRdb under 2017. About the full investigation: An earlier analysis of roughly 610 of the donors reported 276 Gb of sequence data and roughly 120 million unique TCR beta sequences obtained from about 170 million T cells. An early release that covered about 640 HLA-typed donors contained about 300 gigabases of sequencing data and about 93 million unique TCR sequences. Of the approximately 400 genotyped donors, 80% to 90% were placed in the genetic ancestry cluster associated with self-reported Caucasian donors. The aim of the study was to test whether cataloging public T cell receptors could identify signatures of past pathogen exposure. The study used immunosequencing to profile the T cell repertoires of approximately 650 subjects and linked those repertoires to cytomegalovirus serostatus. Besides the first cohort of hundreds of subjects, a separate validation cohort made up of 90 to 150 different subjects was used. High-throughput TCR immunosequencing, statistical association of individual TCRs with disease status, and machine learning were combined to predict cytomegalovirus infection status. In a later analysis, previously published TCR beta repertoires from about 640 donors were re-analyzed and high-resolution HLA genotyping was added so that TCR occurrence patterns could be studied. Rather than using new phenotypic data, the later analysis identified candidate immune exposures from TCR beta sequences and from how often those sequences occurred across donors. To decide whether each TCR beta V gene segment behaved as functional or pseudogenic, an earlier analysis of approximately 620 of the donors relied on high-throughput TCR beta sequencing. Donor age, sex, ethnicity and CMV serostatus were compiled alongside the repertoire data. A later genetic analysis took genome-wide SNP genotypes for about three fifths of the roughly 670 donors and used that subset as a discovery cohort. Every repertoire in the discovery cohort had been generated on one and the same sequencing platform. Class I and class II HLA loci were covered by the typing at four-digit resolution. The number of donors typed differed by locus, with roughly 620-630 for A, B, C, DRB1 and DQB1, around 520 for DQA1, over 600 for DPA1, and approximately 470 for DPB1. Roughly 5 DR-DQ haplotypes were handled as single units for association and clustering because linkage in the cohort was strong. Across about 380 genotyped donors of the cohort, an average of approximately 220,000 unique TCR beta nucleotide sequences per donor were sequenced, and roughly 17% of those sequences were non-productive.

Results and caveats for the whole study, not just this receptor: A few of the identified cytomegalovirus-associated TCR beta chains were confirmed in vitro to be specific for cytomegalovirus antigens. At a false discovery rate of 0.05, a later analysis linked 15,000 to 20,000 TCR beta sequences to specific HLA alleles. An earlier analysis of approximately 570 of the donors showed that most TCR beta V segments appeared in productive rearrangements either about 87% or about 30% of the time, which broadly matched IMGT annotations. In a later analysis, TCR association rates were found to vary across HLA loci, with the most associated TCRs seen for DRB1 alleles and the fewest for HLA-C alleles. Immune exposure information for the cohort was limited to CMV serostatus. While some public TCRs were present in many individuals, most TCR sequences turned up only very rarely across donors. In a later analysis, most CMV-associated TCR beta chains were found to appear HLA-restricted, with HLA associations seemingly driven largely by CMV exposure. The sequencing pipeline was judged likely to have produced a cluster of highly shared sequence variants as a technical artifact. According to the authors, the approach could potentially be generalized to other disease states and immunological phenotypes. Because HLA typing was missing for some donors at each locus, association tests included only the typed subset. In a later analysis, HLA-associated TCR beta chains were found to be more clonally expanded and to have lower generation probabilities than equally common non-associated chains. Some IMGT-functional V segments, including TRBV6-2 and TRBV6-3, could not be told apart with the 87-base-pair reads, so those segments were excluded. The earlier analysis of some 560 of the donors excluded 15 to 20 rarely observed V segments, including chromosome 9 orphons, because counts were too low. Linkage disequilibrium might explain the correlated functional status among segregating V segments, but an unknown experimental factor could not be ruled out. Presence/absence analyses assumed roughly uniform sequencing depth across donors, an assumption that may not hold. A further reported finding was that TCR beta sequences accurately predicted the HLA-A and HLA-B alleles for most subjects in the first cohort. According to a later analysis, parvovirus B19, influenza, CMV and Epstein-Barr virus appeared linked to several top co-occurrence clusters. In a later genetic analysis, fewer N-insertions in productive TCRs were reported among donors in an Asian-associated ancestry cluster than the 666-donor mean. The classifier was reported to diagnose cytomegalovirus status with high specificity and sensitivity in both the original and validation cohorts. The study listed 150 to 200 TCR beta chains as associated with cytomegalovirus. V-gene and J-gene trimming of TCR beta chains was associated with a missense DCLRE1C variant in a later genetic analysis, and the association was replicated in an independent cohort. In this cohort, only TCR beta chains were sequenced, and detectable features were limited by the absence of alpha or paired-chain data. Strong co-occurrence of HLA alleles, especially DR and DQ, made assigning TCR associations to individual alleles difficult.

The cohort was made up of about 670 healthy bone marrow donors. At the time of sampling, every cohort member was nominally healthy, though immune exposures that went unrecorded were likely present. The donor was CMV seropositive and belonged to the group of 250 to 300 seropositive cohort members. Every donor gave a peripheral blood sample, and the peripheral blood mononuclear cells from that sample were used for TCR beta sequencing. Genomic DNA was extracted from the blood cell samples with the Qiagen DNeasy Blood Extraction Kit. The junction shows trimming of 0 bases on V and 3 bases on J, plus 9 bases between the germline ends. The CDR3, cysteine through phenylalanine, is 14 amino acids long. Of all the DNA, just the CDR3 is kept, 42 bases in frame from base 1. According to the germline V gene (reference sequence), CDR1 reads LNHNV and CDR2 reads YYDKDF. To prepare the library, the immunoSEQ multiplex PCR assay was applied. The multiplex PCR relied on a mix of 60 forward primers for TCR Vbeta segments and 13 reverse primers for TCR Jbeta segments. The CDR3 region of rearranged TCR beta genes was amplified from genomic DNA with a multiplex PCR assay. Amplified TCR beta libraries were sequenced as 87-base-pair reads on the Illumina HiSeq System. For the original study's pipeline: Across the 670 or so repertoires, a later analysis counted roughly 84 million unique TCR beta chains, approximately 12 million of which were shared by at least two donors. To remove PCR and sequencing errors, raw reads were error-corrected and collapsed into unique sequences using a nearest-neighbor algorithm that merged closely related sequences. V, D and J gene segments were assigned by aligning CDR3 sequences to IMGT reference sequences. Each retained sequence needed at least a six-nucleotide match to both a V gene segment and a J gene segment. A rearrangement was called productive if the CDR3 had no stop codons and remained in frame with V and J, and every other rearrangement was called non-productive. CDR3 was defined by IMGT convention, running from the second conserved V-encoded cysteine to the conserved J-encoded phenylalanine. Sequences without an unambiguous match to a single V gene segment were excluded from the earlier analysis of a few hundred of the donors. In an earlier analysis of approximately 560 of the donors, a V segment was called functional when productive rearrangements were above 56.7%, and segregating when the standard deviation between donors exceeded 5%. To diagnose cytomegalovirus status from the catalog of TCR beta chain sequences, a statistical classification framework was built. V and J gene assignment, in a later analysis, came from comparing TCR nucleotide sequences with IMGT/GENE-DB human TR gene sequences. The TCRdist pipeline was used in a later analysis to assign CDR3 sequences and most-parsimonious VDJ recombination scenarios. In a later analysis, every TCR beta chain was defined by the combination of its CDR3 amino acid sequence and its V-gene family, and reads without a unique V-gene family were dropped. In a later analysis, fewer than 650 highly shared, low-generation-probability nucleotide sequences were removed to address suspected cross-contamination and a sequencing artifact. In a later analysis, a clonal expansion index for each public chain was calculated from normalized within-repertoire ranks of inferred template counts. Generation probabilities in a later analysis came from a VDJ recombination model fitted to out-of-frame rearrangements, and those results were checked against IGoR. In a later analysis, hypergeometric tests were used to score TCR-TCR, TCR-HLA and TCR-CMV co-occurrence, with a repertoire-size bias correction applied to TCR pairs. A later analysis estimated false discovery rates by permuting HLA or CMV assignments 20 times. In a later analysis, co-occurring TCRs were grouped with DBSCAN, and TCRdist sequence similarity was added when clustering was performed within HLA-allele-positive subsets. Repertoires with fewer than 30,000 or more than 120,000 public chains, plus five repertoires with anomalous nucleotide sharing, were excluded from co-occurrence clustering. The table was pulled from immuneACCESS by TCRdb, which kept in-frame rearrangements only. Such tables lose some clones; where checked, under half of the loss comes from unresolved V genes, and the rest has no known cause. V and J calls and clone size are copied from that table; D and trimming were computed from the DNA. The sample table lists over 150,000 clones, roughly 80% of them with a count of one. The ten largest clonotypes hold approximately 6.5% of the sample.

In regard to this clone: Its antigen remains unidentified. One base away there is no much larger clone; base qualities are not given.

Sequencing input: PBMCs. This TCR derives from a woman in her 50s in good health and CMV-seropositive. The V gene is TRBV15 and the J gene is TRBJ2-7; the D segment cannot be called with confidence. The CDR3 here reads CATSRERAVYEQYF. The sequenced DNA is TGTGCCACCAGCAGAGAACGTGCGGTCTACGAGCAGTACTTC.